This TCR beta chain was documented in a study of PD-1 blockade in classical Hodgkin lymphoma. Study in general: Administration of nivolumab to patients was at 3 mg/kg intravenously every 2 weeks.

Every one of the patients relapsed after autologous stem cell transplantation (brentuximab vedotin exposure was variable). CDR3 length equals 16 residues. V shed 1 base, J shed 7 bases, and the junction held 8 bases outside the gene matches. Per germline, CDR1 SEHNR and CDR2 FQNEAQ (reference sequence). Study-level results: Newly diagnosed patients reportedly had lower baseline TCR diversity than healthy donors.

To note about this clone: Its antigen is as yet unknown.

Assay: immunoSEQ multiplex PCR; the TCRdb copy retains only in-frame clones and omits some. The profile shows 60,000 to 75,000 clones, more than 90% of them singletons. The TCR was taken from a human donor with classical Hodgkin lymphoma. The material was peripheral blood mononuclear cells (PBMCs), obtained at baseline. The chain uses TRBV7-9 and TRBJ2-1; TRBD2 agrees at 9 bases. Written as DNA, the CDR3 is TGTGCCAGCAGCTTAGTAGGTGCGGGGGGGCGGAATGAGCAGTTCTTC. This translates into CASSLVGAGGRNEQFF.